This record looks at one T cell receptor beta chain sequence and its context. The data were obtained in a study of cytomegalovirus exposure and HLA in healthy donors. The PCR ran on 60 Vbeta and 13 Jbeta primers. Produced via immunoSEQ multiplex PCR; TCRdb's table is partial and in-frame only. The table shows about 170,000 clones, with 60% to 85% occurring only once. Trimming removed 2 bases from V and 8 bases from J, with 18 bases in between. This CDR3 has 15 amino acids. Germline loops: CDR1 MDHEN, CDR2 SYDVKM. The source is a female donor in good health and CMV-seronegative. What was sequenced was PBMCs. The genes are TRBV28 and TRBJ1-2, with D possibly being TRBD1 (5 bases). CDR3 in DNA: TGTGCCAGCAGTTTAGGGGGGGGGTTTGGCTACGGCTACACCTTC. Protein sequence: CASSLGGGFGYGYTF.